What follows is one TCR beta chain and its context. Its target is not known. Sequencing used immunoSEQ multiplex PCR; TCRdb keeps in-frame clones, though not all of them. The sample includes more than 70,000 clones, about 90% of them seen just once. This sample is drawn from a study of T cell responses to AZD1222 COVID-19 vaccine. General observations from the study: Mostly white British, mostly female donors; authors suggested clonal diversity may be underestimated. Spike was spanned by vaccine-associated CD4 TCRs, with dominance at 160-218 and 743-854.

Germline loops: CDR1 SNHLY, CDR2 FYNNEI. V was pared by 4 bases and J by 2 bases, with 3 bases of the junction left unmatched. CDR3 size: 15 residues. V gene TRBV2 combines with J gene TRBJ1-5; 9 bases line up with TRBD1. The receptor's source is an adult in good health. The sequencing here drew on peripheral blood, taken on day 0 of AZD1222 vaccination. This chain's CDR3 is CASSATGGRNQPQHF. In DNA form, the CDR3 reads TGTGCCAGCAGTGCAACAGGGGGCCGCAATCAGCCCCAGCATTTT.